This TCR beta chain was captured by sequencing in a study of vaccination and CD4 T cells after COVID-19. The CDR3 covers 13 residues. V was shortened by 1 base and J by 6 bases, with 9 bases between the two germline ends. Germline CDR1 and CDR2: SGHTA and FQGNSA. Regarding treatment: roughly ten-day PBMC culture with coronavirus spike peptide pools or control peptides (ViraFEST assay). Turning to this clonotype: Its antigen is as yet unknown.

Oncomine TCR Beta short-read sequencing was applied to DNA from cultured CD4+ T cells. MiXCR, applied by TCRdb to the PCR reads, yields one record per CDR3 protein. The sample holds 19,000 or so distinct CDR3 sequences; roughly three fifths are singletons and the top ten take about 9.9%. The gene calls are TRBV7-2 and TRBJ1-1; TRBD1 might be the D (5 bases). This TCR was recovered from a human donor who had recovered from COVID-19. Sequenced sample: CD4+ T cells from blood, cultured in vitro. In nucleotides, the CDR3 is TGTGCCAGCAGCTTAGTTACGGGGGCTGAAGCTTTCTTT. It is translated as CASSLVTGAEAFF.